These T cell receptor beta chains were read from a single sample in a study of blood T cells in healthy people across ages. TCRdb passed the 5' RACE reads through MiXCR, listing each CDR3 protein once. The table includes approximately 600,000 distinct CDR3 sequences, 58% detected once. Material for sequencing was blood. The receptors shown here come from a man in his sixties in good health. Both conserved end residues are part of each CDR3. A D gene is named only where the DNA matches it firmly. A row's size may be missing; if present it is once, few, many or a size class.

clone size: -
D gene: -
J gene: TRBJ2-7
V gene: TRBV6-5
CDR3 DNA: TGTGCCAGCAGTTACTCGACTAGGGCCCGGGGGGCAGGCTCCTACAATGAGCAGTACTTC
CDR3 protein: CASSYSTRARGAGSYNEQYF

clone size: -
D gene: TRBD1
J gene: TRBJ1-2
V gene: TRBV4-1
CDR3 DNA: TGCGCCAGCAGCCTACCCGGGACAGATTTCAATGGCTACACCTTC
CDR3 protein: CASSLPGTDFNGYTF

clone size: few
D gene: -
J gene: TRBJ1-2
V gene: TRBV5-1
CDR3 DNA: TGCGCCAGTGCGGGGGAGAACTATGGCTACACCTTC
CDR3 protein: CASAGENYGYTF

clone size: -
D gene: TRBD2
J gene: TRBJ2-7
V gene: TRBV7-8
CDR3 DNA: TGTGCCAGCAGCCAGACAGCGGGGGAGAGCTCCTACGAGCAGTACTTC
CDR3 protein: CASSQTAGESSYEQYF

clone size: once
D gene: -
J gene: TRBJ2-5
V gene: TRBV27
CDR3 DNA: TGTGCCAGCAGTGTAAGTCGACAAGAGACCCAGTACTTC
CDR3 protein: CASSVSRQETQYF

clone size: -
D gene: -
J gene: TRBJ2-7
V gene: TRBV28
CDR3 DNA: TGTGCCAGCAGTTTATCCCCAGGGTCCTCCTACGAGCAGTACTTC
CDR3 protein: CASSLSPGSSYEQYF

clone size: many
D gene: -
J gene: TRBJ2-7
V gene: TRBV29-1
CDR3 DNA: TGCAGCGTTGGAGGGGGGCTCTACTACGAGCAGTACTTC
CDR3 protein: CSVGGGLYYEQYF

clone size: few
D gene: TRBD2
J gene: TRBJ2-7
V gene: TRBV6-5
CDR3 DNA: TGTGCCAGCAGTTACTCGGCTGGGGGAACTAGCGGGACCTACGAGCAGTACTTC
CDR3 protein: CASSYSAGGTSGTYEQYF

clone size: few
D gene: TRBD2
J gene: TRBJ2-5
V gene: TRBV7-2
CDR3 DNA: TGTGCCAGCAGCTTATCCCCTAGCGGGGCGGGGGAGACCCAGTACTTC
CDR3 protein: CASSLSPSGAGETQYF

clone size: -
D gene: TRBD1
J gene: TRBJ1-1
V gene: TRBV12-3/TRBV12-4
CDR3 DNA: TGTGCCAGCAGTTTGGACAGGGGGTGGTGGAACACTGAAGCTTACTTT
CDR3 protein: CASSLDRGWWNTEAYF

clone size: -
D gene: -
J gene: TRBJ1-4
V gene: TRBV3-1
CDR3 DNA: TGTGCCAGCAGCCGGCGGGTCACATCCGAAAAACTGTTTTTT
CDR3 protein: CASSRRVTSEKLFF

clone size: -
D gene: TRBD2
J gene: TRBJ2-3
V gene: TRBV30
CDR3 DNA: TGTGCCGCGGGGGGTTCCACACCCACAGATACGCAGTATTTT
CDR3 protein: CAAGGSTPTDTQYF

clone size: -
D gene: TRBD2
J gene: TRBJ2-1
V gene: TRBV4-1
CDR3 DNA: TGCGCCAGCAGCCCCTCGGGGACTAGCGGGCGGAATGAGCAGTTCTTC
CDR3 protein: CASSPSGTSGRNEQFF

clone size: -
D gene: TRBD1
J gene: TRBJ2-6
V gene: TRBV2
CDR3 DNA: TGTGCCAGCAGTGGCCGGACAGGGGCCTTTTCTGGGGCCAACGTCCTGACTTTC
CDR3 protein: CASSGRTGAFSGANVLTF

clone size: -
D gene: TRBD1
J gene: TRBJ2-5
V gene: TRBV11-2
CDR3 DNA: TGTGCCAGCAGCCCGGGACAGGGTTGGGAGACCCAGTACTTC
CDR3 protein: CASSPGQGWETQYF

clone size: -
D gene: -
J gene: TRBJ1-2
V gene: TRBV6-5
CDR3 DNA: TGTGCCAGCAGTTATTCAGCCCAGGGAATCGACAACTATGGCTACACCTTC
CDR3 protein: CASSYSAQGIDNYGYTF

clone size: -
D gene: TRBD1
J gene: TRBJ2-5
V gene: TRBV3-1
CDR3 DNA: TGTGCCAGCAGCCCCGGCATTGGGACAGGGGGAGAGACCCAGTACTTC
CDR3 protein: CASSPGIGTGGETQYF

clone size: -
D gene: -
J gene: TRBJ2-1
V gene: TRBV20-1
CDR3 DNA: TGCAGTGTGCGGACTACCTTGCTTTACAATGAGCAGTTCTTC
CDR3 protein: CSVRTTLLYNEQFF

clone size: few
D gene: -
J gene: TRBJ1-5
V gene: TRBV24-1
CDR3 DNA: TGTGCCACCAGCAGCCAGAATCAGCCCCAGCATTTT
CDR3 protein: CATSSQNQPQHF

clone size: -
D gene: -
J gene: TRBJ2-7
V gene: TRBV12-3/TRBV12-4
CDR3 DNA: TGTGCCAGCAGTTTAGTGGGGTTCGAGCAGTACTTC
CDR3 protein: CASSLVGFEQYF